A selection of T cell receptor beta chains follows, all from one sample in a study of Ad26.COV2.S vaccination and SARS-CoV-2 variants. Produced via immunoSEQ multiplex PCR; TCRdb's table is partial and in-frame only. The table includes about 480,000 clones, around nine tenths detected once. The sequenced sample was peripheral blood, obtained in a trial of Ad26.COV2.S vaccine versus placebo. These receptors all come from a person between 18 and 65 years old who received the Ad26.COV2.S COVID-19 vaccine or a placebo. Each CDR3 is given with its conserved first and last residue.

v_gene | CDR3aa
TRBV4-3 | CASSQDWRLTIYEQYF
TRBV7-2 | CASSLEGAIGHEQYF
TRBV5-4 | CASSLAGPNTGELFF
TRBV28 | CASSLYGELFF
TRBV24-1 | CATSDFRGVETQYF
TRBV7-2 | CASSSRDTSTF
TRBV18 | CASSPMDNEQFF
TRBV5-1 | CASSWTPGDPRYF
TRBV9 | CASSVSTGSPYEQYF
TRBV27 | CASSLSRAPTYEQYF
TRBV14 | CASSQEGGQGRYEQYF
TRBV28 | CASTGQGAKLSEQYF
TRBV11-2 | CASSLIRRGNEQFF